A single sample gave rise to the 32 T cell receptor beta chains below, sequenced in a study of blood T cell repertoires in COVID-19. Using immunoSEQ multiplex PCR, the repertoire was profiled, and TCRdb retains in-frame clones only, with some absent. There are fewer than 200,000 clones in the sample; more than 80% occur only once, and 0.45% to 0.65% lies in the top ten. Sequences were obtained from peripheral blood. The source of these receptors is a man over 45 with acute or convalescent COVID-19.

A single count supports this clone. The chain recombines TRBV7-9 with TRBJ2-3; 9 nucleotides align to TRBD2. Germline V CDR1 and CDR2: SEHNR, FQNEAQ (reference sequence). Unmatched junction bases numbered 3, after V lost 1 base and J lost 4 bases. The CDR3 is 15 amino acids. The CDR3 DNA sequence: TGTGCCAGCAGCTTAGGCGGGAGGGCCGCAGATACGCAGTATTTT. It codes for CASSLGGRAADTQYF. Full variable domain (missing parts from reference TRBV7-9 and TRBJ2-3): DTGVSQNPRHKITKRGQNVTFRCDPISEHNRLYWYRQTLGQGPEFLTYFQNEAQLEKSRLLSDRFSAERPKGSFSTLEIQRTEQGDSAMYLCASSLGGRAADTQYFGPGTRLTVL.

The gene calls are TRBV7-3 and TRBJ2-5; D might be TRBD2 (6 bases). This CDR3 has 14 amino acids. V was clipped by 5 bases and J by 2 bases, with 12 bases between them. Germline V CDR1 and CDR2: SGHTA, FQGTGA. The CDR3 DNA is TGTGCCAGCAGCCCAGGGACTGGGCAAGAGACCCAGTACTTC. It specifies CASSPGTGQETQYF.

The rearrangement links TRBV6-5 to TRBJ1-6, with D hard to call. The V gene lost 2 bases and the J gene lost 4 bases, with 12 bases spanning the gap. The CDR3 covers 16 residues. Germline V gene sequence: CDR1 MNHEY, CDR2 SVGAGI. This chain's CDR3 is CASSYEATQYNSPLHF. For the CDR3, the DNA is TGTGCCAGCAGTTACGAGGCAACACAATATAATTCACCCCTCCACTTT.

The chain carries TRBV4-1 and TRBJ2-5; the match to TRBD1 covers 10 bases. The V gene's germline CDR1 is MGHRA and CDR2 YSYEKL. This CDR3 is built from 17 residues. V trimming: 1 base; J trimming: 5 bases; junction bases outside the gene matches: 10. CDR3 sequence: CASSQALGGTGDETQYF. The CDR3, as DNA: TGCGCCAGCAGCCAAGCCTTGGGAGGGACAGGGGATGAGACCCAGTACTTC.

V gene TRBV11-2 combines with J gene TRBJ2-1; D is ambiguous. The CDR3 covers 15 residues. CDR1 and CDR2 from the germline V gene are SGHAT and FQNNGV. V lost 3 bases, J lost 0 bases, and 9 bases lay in between. The CDR3 spells CASSLGYPSYNEQFF. The DNA for the CDR3 is TGTGCCAGCAGCTTGGGCTACCCCTCCTACAATGAGCAGTTCTTC. The full variable domain, rest sourced from reference TRBV11-2 and TRBJ2-1, is EAGVAQSPRYKIIEKRQSVAFWCNPISGHATLYWYQQILGQGPKLLIQFQNNGVVDDSQLPKDRFSAERLKGVDSTLKIQPAKLEDSAVYLCASSLGYPSYNEQFFGPGTRLTVL.

V and J are TRBV6-2 or TRBV6-3 and TRBJ2-7; 9 bases match TRBD2. CDR1 MNHEY and CDR2 SVGEGT come from the germline V gene. The CDR3 is 15 residues long. V lost 6 bases to trimming and J lost 4 bases; unmatched junction nucleotides: 10. CDR3 DNA sequence: TGTGCCAGCAGCAGACCTATAGCGGGAGTATACGAGCAGTACTTC. Its protein is CASSRPIAGVYEQYF.

The genes are TRBV7-6 and TRBJ2-2, with 11 positions matching TRBD2. The germline gives CDR1 SGHVS, CDR2 FNYEAQ. V dropped 5 bases and J dropped 7; count of bases not matched to a gene: 9. The CDR3 runs to 16 residues. CDR3: CASSTRLAGIDGELFF. The CDR3 coding sequence is TGTGCCAGCAGCACCCGACTAGCGGGAATAGACGGGGAGCTGTTTTTT.

This chain links TRBV7-3 with TRBJ2-2; D gene ambiguous. This CDR3 spans 13 amino acids. The V gene lost 2 bases and the J gene lost 6 bases, with 7 bases spanning the gap. Germline V CDR1 and CDR2: SGHTA, FQGTGA. In DNA, the CDR3 is TGTGCCAGCAGCTTACGTTGTCCCGGGGAGCTGTTTTTT. Encoded protein: CASSLRCPGELFF.

This rearrangement joins TRBV10-3 to TRBJ1-3; D may be TRBD1 (5 bases). V was trimmed by 6 bases and J by 0 bases, leaving 6 bases between them. This CDR3 is built from 13 residues. CDR1 is ENHRY and CDR2 is SYGVKD in the germline V gene. The CDR3 loop reads CAIRGDSGNTIYF. Written as DNA, the CDR3 is TGTGCCATCAGAGGGGACTCTGGAAACACCATATATTTT.

This sequence joins TRBV28 and TRBJ1-2; tentative D call: TRBD1 (6 bases). This CDR3 has 15 amino acids. V was pared by 5 bases and J by 4 bases, with 17 bases between. Germline CDR1 MDHEN, CDR2 SYDVKM. CDR3: CASSGATGGLYGYTF. In DNA, the CDR3 is TGTGCCAGCAGTGGCGCGACCGGGGGGCTCTATGGCTACACCTTC.

This clone was counted a single time. V gene TRBV5-1 combines with J gene TRBJ1-1; the match to TRBD1 covers 7 bases. The CDR3 is 14 amino acids. Per germline, CDR1 SGHRS and CDR2 YFSETQ. Trimming took 6 bases from V and 1 from J; bases not matched to a gene: 6. The CDR3 loop is CASTSRGENTEAFF. Here the CDR3 DNA reads TGCGCCAGCACCTCCAGGGGGGAGAACACTGAAGCTTTCTTT.

J is TRBJ1-1 and V is TRBV5-1, with D perhaps TRBD1 (5 bases). CDR1 and CDR2 (germline): SGHRS, YFSETQ. V lost 0 bases, J lost 5 bases, and 17 bases lay in between. The CDR3 sequence is 16 residues long. The CDR3 is CASSLAQQAGGTEAFF. The DNA for the CDR3 is TGCGCCAGCAGCTTGGCCCAACAGGCGGGAGGTACTGAAGCTTTCTTT.

J is TRBJ2-5 and V is TRBV28, with 7 bases identical to TRBD1. The trim removed 5 bases at V and 3 bases at J, leaving 9 bases unmatched. Germline loops: CDR1 MDHEN, CDR2 SYDVKM. The CDR3 is 15 amino acids. The DNA of the CDR3 is TGTGCCAGCAGTCCTCGAGGACAGGTAGAAGAGACCCAGTACTTC. Its protein product is CASSPRGQVEETQYF. The entire variable domain, with the rest obtained from reference TRBV28 and TRBJ2-5, is as follows: DVKVTQSSRYLVKRTGEKVFLECVQDMDHENMFWYRQDPGLGLRLIYFSYDVKMKEKGDIPEGYSVSREKKERFSLILESASTNQTSMYLCASSPRGQVEETQYFGPGTRLLVL.

The chain uses TRBV7-8 and TRBJ1-5; 10 nucleotides align to TRBD1. The junction had 9 bases not matched to a gene; V was cut back by 7 bases and J by 0 bases. Germline-derived CDR1 and CDR2 are SGHVS and FQNEAQ. This CDR3 comprises 17 residues. The DNA for the CDR3 is TGTGCCAGCACCCCGACAGGGGGCTTGTATAGCAATCAGCCCCAGCATTTT. Its protein is CASTPTGGLYSNQPQHF.

The chain links TRBV5-5 to TRBJ1-5; D gene unclear. V lost 0 bases, J lost 9 bases, and 13 bases lay in between. Germline-derived CDR1 and CDR2 are SGHKS and YYEKEE (reference sequence). The CDR3 has 14 amino acids. The CDR3 sequence is CASSLDPGSRPQHF. CDR3 bases: TGTGCCAGCAGCTTGGACCCGGGGAGCAGGCCCCAGCATTTT.

The chain carries TRBV4-1 and TRBJ2-1; TRBD1 matches at 7 bases. The CDR3 loop spans 17 amino acids. The V gene end was trimmed by 0 bases and the J gene end by 0 bases; junction bases not matched to a gene: 5. Germline values: CDR1 MGHRA, CDR2 YSYEKL. The CDR3 protein is CASSQERGPSSYNEQFF. CDR3 DNA: TGCGCCAGCAGCCAAGAAAGGGGGCCGAGCTCCTACAATGAGCAGTTCTTC.

This clone appeared a few times. The rearrangement joins TRBV5-8 to TRBJ2-1; a weak D match, TRBD1 (6 bases). V was pared by 2 bases and J by 2 bases, with 11 bases between. Germline loops: CDR1 SGHTS, CDR2 YDEGEE. The CDR3 consists of 15 residues. CDR3 nucleotide sequence: TGTGCCAGCAGCTTCAGGGGACAACCCTACAATGAGCAGTTCTTC. It is translated as CASSFRGQPYNEQFF.

The V call is TRBV21-1, the J call TRBJ2-3; the table's D call of TRBD2 was not tested on the DNA. TRBV21-1 is classified as a pseudogene. The CDR3 runs 18 residues. This CDR3 is CASSKVAKGLAGGPTQYF. CDR3 DNA: TGTGCCAGCAGCAAAGTGGCGAAGGGACTAGCGGGAGGGCCAACGCAGTATTTT.

This clone was detected only once. This rearrangement joins TRBV28 to TRBJ2-3, with 8 bases fitting TRBD1. CDR3 size: 17 residues. Per germline, CDR1 MDHEN and CDR2 SYDVKM. Germline trimming cut 5 bases from V and 3 bases from J; bases unmatched to any gene: 13. CDR3 in amino acids: CASSTPGQGVATDTQYF. The CDR3 DNA sequence: TGTGCCAGCAGTACCCCTGGACAGGGTGTTGCGACAGATACGCAGTATTTT.

The chain employs TRBV7-8 and TRBJ2-3; 12 bases agree with TRBD2. This CDR3 contains 16 residues. Germline values: CDR1 SGHVS, CDR2 FQNEAQ. The trim removed 6 bases at V and 2 bases at J, leaving 6 bases unmatched. CDR3 DNA: TGTGCCAGCAGGGCGACTAGCGGGGGAAACACAGATACGCAGTATTTT. Protein product: CASRATSGGNTDTQYF.

A single count supports this clone. J is TRBJ2-1 and V is TRBV4-2; the match to TRBD1 covers 9 bases. Unmatched junction bases numbered 9, after V lost 3 bases and J lost 6 bases. This CDR3 spans 16 amino acids. CDR1 and CDR2 from the germline V gene are LGHNA and YNFKEQ. CDR3 DNA sequence: TGTGCCAGCAGCCAGATAGGGGACAGGGCTTCCAATGAGCAGTTCTTC. Protein sequence: CASSQIGDRASNEQFF.

V gene TRBV10-3 combines with J gene TRBJ1-1; a weak D match, TRBD1 (6 bases). V was trimmed by 7 bases and J by 2 bases, leaving 11 bases between them. The germline CDR1 and CDR2 sequences are ENHRY and SYGVKD. CDR3 length equals 13 residues. The CDR3 is CAIKNRENTEAFF. CDR3 in DNA: TGTGCCATCAAGAACAGGGAAAACACTGAAGCTTTCTTT.

This chain joins TRBV11-2 and TRBJ2-5, with TRBD1 as a possible D gene (6 bases). Trimming stripped 1 base from V and 9 bases from J, with 9 bases between. The CDR3 spans 12 residues. Germline assignment: CDR1 SGHAT and CDR2 FQNNGV. CDR3 loop: CASSLGSGAQYF. The DNA of the CDR3 is TGTGCCAGCAGCTTAGGTTCAGGGGCCCAGTACTTC.

The count of this clone is one. This chain connects TRBV7-6 to TRBJ2-2; TRBD2 agrees at 7 bases. V was pared by 0 bases and J by 1 base, with 14 bases of the junction left unmatched. CDR3 length equals 20 residues. Germline loops: CDR1 SGHVS, CDR2 FNYEAQ. The CDR3 nucleotides are TGTGCCAGCAGCTTAGCCCCGACTGGACTAGAATTCGAGAACACCGGGGAGCTGTTTTTT. Residues: CASSLAPTGLEFENTGELFF.

The CDR3 spells CASSLAGSDYSGANVLTF. The DNA of the CDR3 is TGCGCCAGCAGCTTGGCCGGCAGCGACTACTCTGGGGCCAACGTCCTGACTTTC. The genes are TRBV5-1 and TRBJ2-6, with D perhaps TRBD2 (5 bases). Germline loops: CDR1 SGHRS, CDR2 YFSETQ. V dropped 0 bases and J dropped 0 bases, with 13 bases sitting between them. This CDR3 has 18 amino acids. Variable domain in full (rest from reference TRBV5-1 and TRBJ2-6): KAGVTQTPRYLIKTRGQQVTLSCSPISGHRSVSWYQQTPGQGLQFLFEYFSETQRNKGNFPGRFSGRQFSNSRSEMNVSTLELGDSALYLCASSLAGSDYSGANVLTFGAGSRLTVL.

Only a few counts were recorded for this clone. The chain is built from TRBV7-2 and TRBJ1-1; a possible D gene is TRBD1 (6 bases). Trimming removed 2 bases at V and 4 bases at J, with 11 bases between. This CDR3 contains 14 residues. The germline CDR1 and CDR2 sequences are SGHTA and FQGNSA. Here the CDR3 reads CASSLSDRATEAFF. DNA for the CDR3: TGTGCCAGCAGCTTATCGGACAGAGCCACTGAAGCTTTCTTT.

The CDR3 is CASSLSAGAQPYEQYF. CDR3 nucleotide sequence: TGTGCCAGCAGTTTATCAGCAGGGGCTCAACCCTACGAGCAGTACTTC. The chain links TRBV27 to TRBJ2-7, with D possibly TRBD1 on 6 matching bases. CDR3 length: 16 residues. Germline lookup yields CDR1 MNHEY and CDR2 SMNVEV (reference sequence). Trimming pared 0 bases from V and 2 bases from J, leaving 14 bases between.

The chain recombines TRBV21-1 with TRBJ2-3; the table assigns TRBD1, which was not confirmed against the DNA. TRBV21-1 is flagged as a pseudogene. The length of the CDR3 is 17 residues. The CDR3 here is CASSGKNGTTITDTQYF. The CDR3 DNA reads as TGTGCCAGCAGCGGTAAGAATGGGACAACCATCACAGATACGCAGTATTTT.

J is TRBJ1-1 and V is TRBV14; TRBD1 is a possible D gene (5 bases). Trimming shortened V by 0 bases and J by 0 bases, and 8 bases separated the two germline ends. The CDR3 totals 15 residues. Germline CDR1 SGHDN, CDR2 FVKESK. DNA for the CDR3: TGTGCCAGCAGCCAAGATAGACAGATGAACACTGAAGCTTTCTTT. Encoded protein: CASSQDRQMNTEAFF. The complete variable domain, with remaining parts taken from reference TRBV14 and TRBJ1-1, reads EAGVTQFPSHSVIEKGQTVTLRCDPISGHDNLYWYRRVMGKEIKFLLHFVKESKQDESGMPNNRFLAERTGGTYSTLKVQPAELEDSGVYFCASSQDRQMNTEAFFGQGTRLTVV.

This clone was recorded only once. V is TRBV16 and J is TRBJ2-2; a possible D gene is TRBD1 (6 bases). The V end was cut by 7 bases, the J end by 4 bases, with 22 bases between. CDR1 KGHSY and CDR2 FQNENV come from the germline V gene. The CDR3 is 17 amino acids. The CDR3 nucleotides read TGTGCCAGCACCCATAAGGGGTCCAGGGGCGTCACCGGGGAGCTGTTTTTT. Translated, it gives CASTHKGSRGVTGELFF. Full variable domain (outside the CDR3, taken from reference TRBV16 and TRBJ2-2): GEEVAQTPKHLVRGEGQKAKLYCAPIKGHSYVFWYQQVLKNEFKFLISFQNENVFDETGMPKERFSAKCLPNSPCSLEIQATKLEDSAVYFCASTHKGSRGVTGELFFGEGSRLTVL.

The V call is TRBV28, the J call TRBJ2-7; the match to TRBD1 covers 8 bases. CDR1 is MDHEN, CDR2 SYDVKM, per germline. The CDR3 is 13 residues long. The trim removed 7 bases at V and 7 bases at J, leaving 9 bases unmatched. CDR3 in DNA: TGTGCCAGCAAGGAGCAGGGGGCGCGAGAGCAGTACTTC. Protein product: CASKEQGAREQYF.

This rearrangement joins TRBV7-2 to TRBJ1-3; D may be TRBD1 (5 bases). This CDR3 has 14 residues. V was pared by 1 base and J by 7 bases, with 11 bases between. Germline V gene data show CDR1 as SGHTA and CDR2 as FQGNSA. The CDR3: CASSLGQGGNTIYF. CDR3 nucleotides: TGTGCCAGCAGCTTAGGGCAGGGTGGGAACACCATATATTTT.